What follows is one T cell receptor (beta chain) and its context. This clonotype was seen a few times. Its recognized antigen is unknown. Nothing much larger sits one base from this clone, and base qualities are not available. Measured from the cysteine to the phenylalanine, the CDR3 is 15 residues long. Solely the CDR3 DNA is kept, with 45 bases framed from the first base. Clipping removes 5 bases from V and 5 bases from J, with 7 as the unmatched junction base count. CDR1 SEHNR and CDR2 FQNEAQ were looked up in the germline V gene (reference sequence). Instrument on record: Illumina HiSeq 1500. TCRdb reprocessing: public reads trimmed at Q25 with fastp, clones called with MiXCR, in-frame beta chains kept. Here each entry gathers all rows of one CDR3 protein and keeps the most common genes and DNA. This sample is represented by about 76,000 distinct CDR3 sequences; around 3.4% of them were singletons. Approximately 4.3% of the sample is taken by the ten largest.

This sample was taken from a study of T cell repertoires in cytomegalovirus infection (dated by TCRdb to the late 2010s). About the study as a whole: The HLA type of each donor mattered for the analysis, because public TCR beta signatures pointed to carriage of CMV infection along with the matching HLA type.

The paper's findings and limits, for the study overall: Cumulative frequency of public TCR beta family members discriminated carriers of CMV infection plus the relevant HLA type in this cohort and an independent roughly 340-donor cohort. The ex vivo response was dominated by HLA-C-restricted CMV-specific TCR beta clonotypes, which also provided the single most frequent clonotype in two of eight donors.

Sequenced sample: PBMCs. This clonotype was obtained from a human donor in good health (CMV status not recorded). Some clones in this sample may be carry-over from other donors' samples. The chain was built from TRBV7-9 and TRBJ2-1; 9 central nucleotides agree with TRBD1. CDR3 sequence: CASSPWDRADNEQFF. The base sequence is TGTGCCAGCAGCCCATGGGACAGGGCGGACAATGAGCAGTTCTTC.